The 18 T cell receptor beta chains given below trace back to one sample, sequenced in a study of blood T cell repertoires in COVID-19. Using immunoSEQ multiplex PCR, the repertoire was profiled, and TCRdb retains in-frame clones only, with some absent. Of about 140,000 clones in the sample, 70% to 80% were seen once. The sequenced sample consisted of peripheral blood. Source of these receptors: a woman of 80 years or more with active or convalescent COVID-19.

This chain links TRBV2 with TRBJ2-2, with D tentatively TRBD1 (6 bases). CDR1 is SNHLY and CDR2 is FYNNEI in the germline V gene. The CDR3 loop spans 18 amino acids. Trimming shortened V by 3 bases and J by 0 bases, and 17 bases separated the two germline ends. CDR3 bases: TGTGCCAGCAGTGAGGTTCGGTTGGGGACATCGAACACCGGGGAGCTGTTTTTT. Its protein is CASSEVRLGTSNTGELFF.

In its sample, this clone was seen once. The chain uses TRBV6-5 and TRBJ1-1, with 7 bases lining up with TRBD1. J gave up 5 bases and V 5 bases, and 2 bases lay outside the gene matches. Per the germline V gene, CDR1 is MNHEY and CDR2 is SVGAGI. The CDR3 covers 12 residues. Written as DNA, the CDR3 is TGTGCCAGCAGTCACAGGGGAACTGAAGCTTTCTTT. This gives the protein CASSHRGTEAFF.

CDR3 DNA sequence: TGTGCCAGCAGCTCGGGGACTGAAGCTTTCTTT. The encoded protein is CASSSGTEAFF. The chain joins TRBV11-3 to TRBJ1-1; D is unresolved. The CDR3 is 11 amino acids. The germline V gene has CDR1 SGHNT and CDR2 YENEEA. V was pared by 4 bases and J by 5 bases, with 5 bases between.

This chain links TRBV4-2 with TRBJ2-2; a possible D gene is TRBD2 (6 bases). Trimming shortened V by 1 base and J by 3 bases, and 15 bases separated the two germline ends. This CDR3 region has 17 residues. Germline CDR1 is LGHNA and CDR2 is YNFKEQ. The CDR3 is CASSQVGAGTYTGELFF. CDR3 nucleotides: TGTGCCAGCAGCCAAGTTGGGGCGGGGACTTACACCGGGGAGCTGTTTTTT.

Written as DNA, the CDR3 is TGCGCCAGCAGCCCGAGGACTAGTTGGGGAGAGACCCAGTACTTC. Translating gives CASSPRTSWGETQYF. This chain connects TRBV5-1 to TRBJ2-5, with TRBD2 identical over 7 bases. V dropped 4 bases and J dropped 4; count of bases not matched to a gene: 10. Germline CDR1 reads SGHRS; CDR2 reads YFSETQ. This CDR3 contains 15 residues. The variable domain in full, with the rest retrieved from reference TRBV5-1 and TRBJ2-5, is KAGVTQTPRYLIKTRGQQVTLSCSPISGHRSVSWYQQTPGQGLQFLFEYFSETQRNKGNFPGRFSGRQFSNSRSEMNVSTLELGDSALYLCASSPRTSWGETQYFGPGTRLLVL.

The chain is built from TRBV27 and TRBJ2-7, with 15 bases identical to TRBD2. J gave up 0 bases and V 6 bases, and 3 bases lay outside the gene matches. Germline CDR1 and CDR2: MNHEY and SMNVEV (reference sequence). This CDR3 comprises 16 residues. The CDR3 loop reads CASRGLAGGLSYEQYF. In nucleotides, the CDR3 is TGTGCCAGCAGGGGACTAGCGGGGGGACTCTCCTACGAGCAGTACTTC.

The table lists this clone with a count of one. The chain uses TRBV7-2 and TRBJ2-7; 8 bases agree with TRBD1. The J segment lost 2 bases and the V segment lost 5 bases, leaving 8 bases of the junction unmatched. CDR1 is SGHTA and CDR2 is FQGNSA in the germline V gene. The CDR3 covers 15 residues. Written as DNA, the CDR3 is TGTGCCAGCAGCGAAACCGGGACAGGTCCCTACGAGCAGTACTTC. Its translation is CASSETGTGPYEQYF.

The genes are TRBV28 and TRBJ2-1; no clear D. The ends were cut back, 4 bases at V and 7 bases at J, with 8 bases in the middle. This CDR3 is built from 12 residues. Germline assignment: CDR1 MDHEN and CDR2 SYDVKM. The CDR3 DNA follows: TGTGCCAGCAGTTCCAACATGAATGAGCAGTTCTTC. It codes for CASSSNMNEQFF.

The chain combines TRBV6-2 or TRBV6-3 with TRBJ2-7, with D possibly being TRBD1 (5 bases). CDR1 is MNHEY and CDR2 is SVGEGT in the germline V gene. The V and J ends lost 5 bases and 2 bases respectively, with 7 bases between them. This CDR3 is built from 12 residues. For the CDR3, the DNA is TGTGCCAGCAGTCAGACAGCCTACGAGCAGTACTTC. Translating it yields CASSQTAYEQYF.

In its sample, this clone was seen a few times. The CDR3 region is CASSFTLAANTGELFF. In DNA form, the CDR3 reads TGCGCCAGCAGCTTTACATTGGCGGCGAACACCGGGGAGCTGTTTTTT. This sequence joins TRBV5-1 and TRBJ2-2; D ambiguous. The CDR3 loop spans 16 amino acids. V lost 2 bases and J 0 bases, leaving 11 bases between the germline ends. Germline V gene lookup returns CDR1 SGHRS and CDR2 YFSETQ.

Regarding this clone: The identical CDR3 is also encoded by other nucleotide sequences in the sample. V gene TRBV9 combines with J gene TRBJ2-3; weak D call: TRBD2 (6 bases). Trimming pared 0 bases from V and 0 bases from J, leaving 14 bases between. Looked up from germline, CDR1 is SGDLS and CDR2 is YYNGEE. This CDR3 is 17 amino acids long. The CDR3 here is CASSVVGGLTSTDTQYF. CDR3 DNA: TGTGCCAGCAGCGTAGTGGGGGGACTTACTAGCACAGATACGCAGTATTTT.

This chain connects TRBV28 to TRBJ2-7; 7 bases are a match to TRBD1. The CDR3 runs to 12 residues. CDR1 and CDR2 (germline): MDHEN, SYDVKM. J gave up 4 bases and V 6 bases, and 3 bases lay outside the gene matches. Here the CDR3 reads CASRTGFYEQYF. The CDR3, as DNA: TGTGCCAGCAGGACAGGGTTTTACGAGCAGTACTTC. Variable domain in full (rest from reference TRBV28 and TRBJ2-7): DVKVTQSSRYLVKRTGEKVFLECVQDMDHENMFWYRQDPGLGLRLIYFSYDVKMKEKGDIPEGYSVSREKKERFSLILESASTNQTSMYLCASRTGFYEQYFGPGTRLTVT.

The CDR3 spells CASSKGGGTEAFF. CDR3 nucleotides: TGTGCCAGCAGCAAAGGGGGAGGCACTGAAGCTTTCTTT. The chain uses TRBV3-1 (or the pseudogene TRBV3-2) and TRBJ1-1, with D tentatively TRBD1 (6 bases). V lost 5 bases and J 4 bases, leaving 11 bases between the germline ends. Germline lookup yields CDR1 LGHDT and CDR2 YNNKEL (reference sequence). There are 13 residues in the CDR3.

The chain carries TRBV4-1 and TRBJ1-2; D is perhaps TRBD1 (5 bases). Germline assignment: CDR1 MGHRA and CDR2 YSYEKL. V was pared by 0 bases and J by 6 bases, with 17 bases between. There are 16 residues in the CDR3. Here the CDR3 reads CASSQDLDSGRNGYTF. The CDR3 bases are TGCGCCAGCAGCCAAGATCTCGACAGCGGGAGAAATGGCTACACCTTC.

The V gene is TRBV19, the J gene TRBJ2-5; the match to TRBD2 covers 8 bases. Germline V CDR1 and CDR2: LNHDA, SQIVND (reference sequence). V shed 3 bases, J shed 4 bases, and the junction held 7 bases outside the gene matches. The CDR3 runs to 15 residues. The CDR3 DNA reads as TGTGCCAGTAGTATCCCCGGGGGGGTAGGAGAGACCCAGTACTTC. Translating it yields CASSIPGGVGETQYF.

The J gene is TRBJ1-3, the V gene TRBV11-1; D is ambiguous. V lost 4 bases, J lost 8 bases, and 9 bases lay in between. CDR3 size: 12 residues. Germline loops: CDR1 SGHAT, CDR2 FQDESV (reference sequence). The CDR3 spells CASSSGEDTIYF. The CDR3 region has the DNA TGTGCCAGCAGCTCGGGAGAGGACACCATATATTTT.

This clone was seen once. This chain connects TRBV6-5 to TRBJ2-7; D not resolved. This CDR3 comprises 14 residues. Germline V CDR1 and CDR2: MNHEY, SVGAGI. V shed 6 bases and J shed 3 bases, with 15 bases lying between them. The CDR3 spells CASRYLAYSYEQYF. The CDR3 region has the DNA TGTGCCAGCAGGTATCTGGCCTACAGCTACGAGCAGTACTTC.

This clone was seen a handful of times. The genes are TRBV19 and TRBJ1-2; D possibly corresponds to TRBD1 (5 bases). Germline CDR1 LNHDA, CDR2 SQIVND (reference sequence). This CDR3 comprises 13 residues. Trimming took off 6 bases at V and 0 bases at J, with 8 bases between the two ends. The CDR3 is CASRGAANYGYTF. The CDR3 DNA is TGTGCCAGTAGAGGGGCAGCTAACTATGGCTACACCTTC.